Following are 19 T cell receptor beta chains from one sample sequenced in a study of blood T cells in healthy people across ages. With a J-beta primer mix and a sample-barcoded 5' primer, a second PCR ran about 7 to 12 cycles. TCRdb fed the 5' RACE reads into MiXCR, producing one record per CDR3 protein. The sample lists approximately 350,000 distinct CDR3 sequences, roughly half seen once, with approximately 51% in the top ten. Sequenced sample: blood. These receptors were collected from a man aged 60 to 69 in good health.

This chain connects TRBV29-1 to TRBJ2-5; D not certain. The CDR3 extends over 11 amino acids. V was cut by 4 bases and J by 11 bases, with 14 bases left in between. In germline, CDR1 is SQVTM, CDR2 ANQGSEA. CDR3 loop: CSVARYEGQYF. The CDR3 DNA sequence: TGCAGCGTTGCCCGGTATGAAGGGCAGTACTTC.

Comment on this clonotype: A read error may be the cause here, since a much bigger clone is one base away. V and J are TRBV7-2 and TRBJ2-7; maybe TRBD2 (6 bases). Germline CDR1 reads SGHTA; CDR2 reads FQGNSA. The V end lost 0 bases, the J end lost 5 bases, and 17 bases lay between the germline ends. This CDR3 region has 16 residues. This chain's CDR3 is CASSLAVVAGYNEQYF. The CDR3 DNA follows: TGTGCCAGCAGCTTAGCGGTGGTGGCGGGGTATAACGAGCAGTACTTC.

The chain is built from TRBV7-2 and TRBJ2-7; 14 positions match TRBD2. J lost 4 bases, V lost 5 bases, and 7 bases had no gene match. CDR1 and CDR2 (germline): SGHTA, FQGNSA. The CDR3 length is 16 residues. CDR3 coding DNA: TGTGCCAGCAGCCCTTGGGGGACTAGCGGGGGTTACGAGCAGTACTTC. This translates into CASSPWGTSGGYEQYF.

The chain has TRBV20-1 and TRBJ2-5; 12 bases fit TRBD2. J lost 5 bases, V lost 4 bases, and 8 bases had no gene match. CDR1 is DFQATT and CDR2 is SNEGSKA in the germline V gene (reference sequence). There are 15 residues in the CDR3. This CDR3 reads CSATQTSGGVETQYF. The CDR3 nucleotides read TGCAGTGCTACCCAGACTAGCGGGGGTGTGGAGACCCAGTACTTC.

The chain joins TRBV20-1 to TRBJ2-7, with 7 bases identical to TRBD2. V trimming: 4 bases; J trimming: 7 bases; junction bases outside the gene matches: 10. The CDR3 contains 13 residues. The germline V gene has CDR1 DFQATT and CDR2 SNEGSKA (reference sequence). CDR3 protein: CSATYRLAGEQYF. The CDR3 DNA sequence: TGCAGTGCTACCTACCGACTAGCTGGAGAGCAGTACTTC.

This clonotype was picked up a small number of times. In DNA, the CDR3 is TGTGCCAGCCAGGACAGGGGGCGACAGCCCCAGCATTTT. Translation: CASQDRGRQPQHF. This chain joins TRBV28 and TRBJ1-5; 11 bases line up with TRBD1. Germline CDR1 MDHEN, CDR2 SYDVKM. The CDR3 runs 13 residues. Trimming cost V 8 bases and J 7 bases; bases outside gene matches: 4.

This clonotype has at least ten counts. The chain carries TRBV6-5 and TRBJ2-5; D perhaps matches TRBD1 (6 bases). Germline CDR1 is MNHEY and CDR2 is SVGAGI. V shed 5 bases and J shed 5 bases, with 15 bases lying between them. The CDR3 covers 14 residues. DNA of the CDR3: TGTGCCAGCAGTCCCCAGGGGCGCGGGGAGACCCAGTACTTC. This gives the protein CASSPQGRGETQYF.

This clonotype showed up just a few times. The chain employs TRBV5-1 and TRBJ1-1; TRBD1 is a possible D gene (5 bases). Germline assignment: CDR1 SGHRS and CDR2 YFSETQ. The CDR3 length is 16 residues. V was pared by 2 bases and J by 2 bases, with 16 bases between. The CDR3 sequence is CASSFAGDGGNTEAFF. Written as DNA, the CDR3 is TGCGCCAGCAGCTTTGCGGGGGACGGCGGTAACACTGAAGCTTTCTTT. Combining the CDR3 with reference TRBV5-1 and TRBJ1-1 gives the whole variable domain KAGVTQTPRYLIKTRGQQVTLSCSPISGHRSVSWYQQTPGQGLQFLFEYFSETQRNKGNFPGRFSGRQFSNSRSEMNVSTLELGDSALYLCASSFAGDGGNTEAFFGQGTRLTVV.

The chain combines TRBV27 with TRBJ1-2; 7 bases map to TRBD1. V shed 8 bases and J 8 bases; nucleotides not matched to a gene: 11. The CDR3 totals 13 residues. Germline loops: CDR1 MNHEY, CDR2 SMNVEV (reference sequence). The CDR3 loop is CASSGQARAGYTF. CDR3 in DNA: TGTGCCAGCTCAGGACAGGCGCGTGCCGGCTACACCTTC.

In DNA form, the CDR3 reads TGCAGTGCTAGAGATCGAGCTAGCGGGAGTCGCACAGATACGCAGTATTTT. This encodes CSARDRASGSRTDTQYF. V gene TRBV20-1 combines with J gene TRBJ2-3; 10 positions match TRBD2. The CDR3 is made up of 17 amino acids. After removal of 0 bases from V and 1 base from J, the junction contained 7 bases not matched to a gene. CDR1 and CDR2 from the germline V gene are DFQATT and SNEGSKA (reference sequence).

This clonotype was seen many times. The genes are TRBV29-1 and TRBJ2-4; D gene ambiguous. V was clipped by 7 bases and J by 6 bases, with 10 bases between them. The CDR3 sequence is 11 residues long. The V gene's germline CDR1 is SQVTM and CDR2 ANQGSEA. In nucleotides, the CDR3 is TGCAGCGCCGCCCTGGGAAACATTCAGTACTTC. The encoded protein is CSAALGNIQYF.

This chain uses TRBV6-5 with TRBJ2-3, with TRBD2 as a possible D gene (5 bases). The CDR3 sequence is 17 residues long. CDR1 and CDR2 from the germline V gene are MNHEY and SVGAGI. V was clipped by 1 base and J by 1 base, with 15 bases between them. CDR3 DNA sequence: TGTGCCAGCAGTTACTTCGCCCGGGGTGGGGGCACAGATACGCAGTATTTT. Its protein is CASSYFARGGGTDTQYF.

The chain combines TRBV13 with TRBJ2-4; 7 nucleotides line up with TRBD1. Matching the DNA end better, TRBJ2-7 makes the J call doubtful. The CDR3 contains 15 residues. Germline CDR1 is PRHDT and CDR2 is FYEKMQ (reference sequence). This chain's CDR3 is CASSLGGQGGHEQYF. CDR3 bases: TGTGCCAGCAGCTTAGGGGGCCAAGGGGGCCACGAGCAGTACTTC.

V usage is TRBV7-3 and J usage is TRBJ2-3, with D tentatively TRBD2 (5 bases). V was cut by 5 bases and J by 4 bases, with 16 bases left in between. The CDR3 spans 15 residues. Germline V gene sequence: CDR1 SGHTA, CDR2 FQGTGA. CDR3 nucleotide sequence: TGTGCCAGCAGCCCCCACGGCGGAGGCGCAGATACGCAGTATTTT. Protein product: CASSPHGGGADTQYF.

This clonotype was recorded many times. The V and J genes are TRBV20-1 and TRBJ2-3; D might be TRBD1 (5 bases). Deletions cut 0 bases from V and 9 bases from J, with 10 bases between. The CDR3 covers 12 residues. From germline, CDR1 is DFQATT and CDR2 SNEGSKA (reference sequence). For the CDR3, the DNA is TGCAGTGCTAGAGAGGCAGGGAAGACGCAGTATTTT. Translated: CSAREAGKTQYF.

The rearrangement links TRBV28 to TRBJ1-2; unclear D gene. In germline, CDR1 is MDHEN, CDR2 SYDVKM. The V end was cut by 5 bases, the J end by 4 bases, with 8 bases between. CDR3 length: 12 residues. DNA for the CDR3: TGTGCCAGCAGTCTATTTGGCTATGGCTACACCTTC. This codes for CASSLFGYGYTF.

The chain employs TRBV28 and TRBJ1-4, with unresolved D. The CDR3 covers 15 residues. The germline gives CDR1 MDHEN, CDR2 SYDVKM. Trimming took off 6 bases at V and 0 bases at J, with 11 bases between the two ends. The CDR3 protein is CASSQLLATNEKLFF. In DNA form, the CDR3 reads TGTGCCAGCAGCCAACTACTTGCAACTAATGAAAAACTGTTTTTT.

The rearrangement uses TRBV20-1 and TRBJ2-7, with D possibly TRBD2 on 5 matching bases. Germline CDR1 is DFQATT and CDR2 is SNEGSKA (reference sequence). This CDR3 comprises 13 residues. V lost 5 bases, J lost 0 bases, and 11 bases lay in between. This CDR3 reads CSARWESSYEQYF. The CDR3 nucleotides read TGCAGTGCTCGCTGGGAGAGCTCCTACGAGCAGTACTTC.

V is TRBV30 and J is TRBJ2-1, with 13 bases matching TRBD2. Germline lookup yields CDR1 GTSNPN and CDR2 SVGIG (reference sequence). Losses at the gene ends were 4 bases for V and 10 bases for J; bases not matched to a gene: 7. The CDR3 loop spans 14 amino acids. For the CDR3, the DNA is TGTGCCTGGAAAGGACTAGCGGGAGCGGGCGAGCAGTTCTTC. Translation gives CAWKGLAGAGEQFF.